This passage covers 18 T cell receptor beta chains from one sample sequenced in a study of patients and donors after allogeneic stem cell transplantation. TCRdb re-derived calls from the RT-PCR reads in MiXCR, one entry per CDR3 protein. The repertoire holds over 400,000 distinct CDR3 sequences, with roughly 17% as singletons. Input material: blood, either unsorted or a sorted T cell fraction (not recorded which). Receptors originate from a human donor who was either an allogeneic HSCT recipient or a stem cell or donor lymphocyte infusion donor (not recorded which). It is not recorded whose cells these are; they may come from a transplant donor.

This clonotype was recorded a few times. The V and J genes are TRBV7-2 and TRBJ2-1; 7 nucleotides line up with TRBD2. The V gene end was trimmed by 4 bases and the J gene end by 14 bases; junction bases not matched to a gene: 5. Germline values: CDR1 SGHTA, CDR2 FQGNSA. The CDR3 totals 11 residues. The CDR3 region is CASSSAGKEFF. The CDR3, as DNA: TGTGCCAGCAGCTCAGCGGGAAAGGAGTTCTTC.

There are a few counts of this clonotype. V usage is TRBV27 and J usage is TRBJ1-6, with TRBD1 matching over 10 bases. V lost 6 bases, J lost 6 bases, and 8 bases stayed unmatched. This CDR3 is 16 amino acids long. Germline CDR1 reads MNHEY; CDR2 reads SMNVEV (reference sequence). For the CDR3, the DNA is TGTGCCAGCAGACGGGACAGGGGAGAGGGTAATTCACCCCTCCACTTT. Residues: CASRRDRGEGNSPLHF.

This sequence joins TRBV27 and TRBJ1-5; no reliable D call. The V gene lost 5 bases and the J gene lost 0 bases, with 8 bases spanning the gap. Germline V gene data show CDR1 as MNHEY and CDR2 as SMNVEV (reference sequence). This CDR3 contains 14 residues. CDR3 DNA sequence: TGTGCCAGCAGTGTATTGGGTAGCAATCAGCCCCAGCATTTT. It yields the protein CASSVLGSNQPQHF.

This clonotype was counted only a few times. V and J are TRBV6-1 and TRBJ2-5; 14 bases match TRBD2. V gave up 1 base and J gave up 2 bases; unmatched junction bases: 6. This CDR3 region has 18 residues. Per germline, CDR1 MNHNS and CDR2 SASEGT. The CDR3 here is CASSEETSGGARQETQYF. CDR3 DNA sequence: TGTGCCAGCAGTGAAGAGACTAGCGGGGGGGCAAGACAAGAGACCCAGTACTTC.

In its sample, this clonotype was seen a few times. The V and J genes are TRBV28 and TRBJ2-7; D is possibly TRBD1 or TRBD2 (5 bases each). V was clipped by 5 bases and J by 3 bases, with 20 bases between them. Germline values: CDR1 MDHEN, CDR2 SYDVKM. The CDR3 is 16 residues long. CDR3 DNA: TGTGCCAGCAGTGAAGGGTCGGTCCCAGGGAGCTACGAGCAGTACTTC. It translates to CASSEGSVPGSYEQYF.

This clonotype was recorded a few times. This chain links TRBV7-9 with TRBJ2-7; 7 nucleotides line up with TRBD1. This CDR3 is built from 14 residues. V dropped 6 bases and J dropped 3; count of bases not matched to a gene: 8. Germline CDR1 is SEHNR and CDR2 is FQNEAQ (reference sequence). The CDR3 protein is CASSGRDRSYEQYF. For the CDR3, the DNA is TGTGCCAGCAGTGGTCGGGACAGAAGCTACGAGCAGTACTTC.

CDR3 bases: TGTGCCACCAGTGATCGAGGACAGGGGTACTATGGCTACACCTTC. Encoded protein: CATSDRGQGYYGYTF. The gene calls are TRBV24-1 and TRBJ1-2; 9 positions agree with TRBD1. The CDR3 extends over 15 amino acids. The V and J ends lost 3 bases and 3 bases, in that order; junction bases with no gene match: 4. Germline CDR1 reads KGHDR; CDR2 reads SFDVKD.

This chain connects TRBV20-1 to TRBJ2-1, with 8 bases lining up with TRBD1. CDR3 length: 14 amino acids. Trimming removed 3 bases from V and 9 bases from J; junction bases left unmatched: 10. Germline loops: CDR1 DFQATT, CDR2 SNEGSKA (reference sequence). The CDR3 nucleotides read TGCAGTGCTAGGGACAGGGTCGGGCTTCGTGAGCAGTTCTTC. Its translation is CSARDRVGLREQFF.

This clonotype was detected many times. V usage is TRBV29-1 and J usage is TRBJ1-4; D is perhaps TRBD1 (5 bases). The CDR3 is 16 amino acids. Germline-derived CDR1 and CDR2 are SQVTM and ANQGSEA. The V end was cut by 7 bases, the J end by 4 bases, with 22 bases between. The CDR3 sequence is CSETDTDEYFNEKLFF. CDR3 bases: TGCAGCGAGACAGACACGGATGAATACTTTAATGAAAAACTGTTTTTT. Full variable domain (missing parts from reference TRBV29-1 and TRBJ1-4): SAVISQKPSRDICQRGTSLTIQCQVDSQVTMMFWYRQQPGQSLTLIATANQGSEATYESGFVIDKFPISRPNLTFSTLTVSNMSPEDSSIYLCSETDTDEYFNEKLFFGSGTQLSVL.

The genes are TRBV5-1 and TRBJ2-5, with 12 bases lining up with TRBD2. V was clipped by 8 bases and J by 2 bases; unmatched bases: 7. The CDR3 contains 15 residues. CDR1 SGHRS and CDR2 YFSETQ come from the germline V gene. This CDR3 is CASQGLAGPQETQYF. Written as DNA, the CDR3 is TGCGCCAGTCAAGGACTAGCGGGACCACAAGAGACCCAGTACTTC.

CDR3 loop: CSAQTRGSIPTPLHF. For the CDR3, the DNA is TGCAGTGCACAGACCCGGGGCTCGATCCCAACACCCCTCCACTTT. This chain connects TRBV20-1 to TRBJ1-6; weak D call: TRBD1 (5 bases). This CDR3 is 15 amino acids long. V was shortened by 6 bases and J by 11 bases, with 23 bases between the two germline ends. The V gene's germline CDR1 is DFQATT and CDR2 SNEGSKA (reference sequence).

The rearrangement links TRBV5-6 to TRBJ2-5; tentative D call: TRBD1 (7 bases). V gave up 0 bases and J gave up 3 bases, with 15 bases separating them. This CDR3 has 16 residues. Per germline, CDR1 SGHDT and CDR2 YYEEEE. The DNA for the CDR3 is TGTGCCAGCAGCTTGGTAACAGGGGAGGCAAAAGAGACCCAGTACTTC. Its protein product is CASSLVTGEAKETQYF.

This clonotype has more than one count but fewer than ten. The chain combines TRBV12-3 or TRBV12-4 with TRBJ1-2; 9 bases align to TRBD1. With 3 bases clipped from V and 7 bases from J, the junction kept 6 bases outside the gene matches. The CDR3 runs to 14 residues. CDR3 in amino acids: CASSFKDRGGGYTF. For the CDR3, the DNA is TGTGCCAGCAGTTTCAAGGACAGGGGCGGTGGCTACACCTTC.

A few counts support this clonotype. The genes are TRBV5-5 and TRBJ2-1; no firm D call. The CDR3 is made up of 17 amino acids. Trimming removed 4 bases at V and 0 bases at J, with 17 bases between. Germline CDR1 reads SGHKS; CDR2 reads YYEKEE (reference sequence). The CDR3 coding sequence is TGTGCCAGCAGCCCACCACCCGGGTCCAGCTCCTACAATGAGCAGTTCTTC. Amino acids: CASSPPPGSSSYNEQFF.

This clonotype was picked up one time. The rearrangement joins TRBV12-3 or TRBV12-4 to TRBJ2-4; unclear D gene. This CDR3 has 13 amino acids. V gave up 6 bases and J gave up 3 bases, with 9 bases separating them. CDR3 DNA sequence: TGTGCCAGCAGCCCGGCCAGCAAAAACATTCAGTACTTC. Translating gives CASSPASKNIQYF.

This sequence joins TRBV4-1 and TRBJ2-3; D is tentatively TRBD1 or TRBD2 (5 bases each). Germline V gene data show CDR1 as MGHRA and CDR2 as YSYEKL. Trimming took off 0 bases at V and 0 bases at J, with 10 bases between the two ends. The CDR3 is 16 residues long. The CDR3 region is CASSQDPGASTDTQYF. The CDR3 DNA follows: TGCGCCAGCAGCCAAGATCCCGGGGCTAGCACAGATACGCAGTATTTT.

The CDR3 bases are TGTGCCACCAGTGATACCACTAGCGGGAGGGTAAACAGTGAGCAGTTCTTC. Translation gives CATSDTTSGRVNSEQFF. The V and J genes are TRBV24-1 and TRBJ2-1; 13 positions agree with TRBD2. Germline loops: CDR1 KGHDR, CDR2 SFDVKD. V shed 3 bases and J 9 bases; nucleotides not matched to a gene: 10. This CDR3 has 17 amino acids.

The chain recombines TRBV5-1 with TRBJ2-1, with 9 bases lining up with TRBD2. J lost 4 bases, V lost 5 bases, and 7 bases had no gene match. The CDR3 runs to 15 residues. Germline V CDR1 and CDR2: SGHRS, YFSETQ. In DNA, the CDR3 is TGCGCCAGCAGATCAGCGGGGGGTCCTTACAATGAGCAGTTCTTC. Amino acid sequence: CASRSAGGPYNEQFF.